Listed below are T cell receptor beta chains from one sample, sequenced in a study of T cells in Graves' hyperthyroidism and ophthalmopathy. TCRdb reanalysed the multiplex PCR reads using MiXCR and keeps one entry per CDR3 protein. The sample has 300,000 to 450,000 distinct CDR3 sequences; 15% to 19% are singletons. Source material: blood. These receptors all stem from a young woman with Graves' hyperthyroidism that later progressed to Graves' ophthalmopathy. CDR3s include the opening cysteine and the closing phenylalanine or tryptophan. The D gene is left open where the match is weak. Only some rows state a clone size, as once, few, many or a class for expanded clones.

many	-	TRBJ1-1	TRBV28	CASSSARTVGNTEAFF	TGTGCCAGCAGTTCGGCCCGAACGGTCGGGAACACTGAAGCTTTCTTT
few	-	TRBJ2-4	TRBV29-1	CSVEKGGRTKNIQYF	TGCAGCGTTGAAAAAGGCGGCAGAACCAAAAACATTCAGTACTTC
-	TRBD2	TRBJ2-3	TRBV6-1	CASSPGTSGRSTDTQYF	TGTGCCAGCAGCCCAGGGACTAGCGGGAGGAGCACAGATACGCAGTATTTT
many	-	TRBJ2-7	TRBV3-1	CASSQGLRGATRGEQYF	TGTGCCAGCAGCCAAGGCCTTCGGGGGGCAACCCGGGGAGAGCAGTACTTC
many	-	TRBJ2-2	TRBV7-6	CASSLSGRATGELFF	TGTGCCAGCAGCTTAAGCGGGCGTGCCACCGGGGAGCTGTTTTTT
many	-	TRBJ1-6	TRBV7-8	CASSLAGDSPLHF	TGTGCCAGCAGCTTAGCTGGAGATTCACCCCTCCACTTT
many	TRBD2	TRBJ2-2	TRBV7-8	CASSLSVAGAMNTGELFF	TGTGCCAGCAGCTTATCGGTAGCGGGAGCAATGAACACCGGGGAGCTGTTTTTT
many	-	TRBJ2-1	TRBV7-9	CASSSGLHKAPAAEQFF	TGTGCCAGCAGCTCGGGACTGCACAAAGCACCCGCGGCTGAGCAGTTCTTC
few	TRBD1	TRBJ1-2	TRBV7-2	CASSLAGGQGARLFGYTF	TGTGCCAGCAGCTTAGCGGGGGGACAGGGGGCCCGCTTGTTCGGCTACACCTTC
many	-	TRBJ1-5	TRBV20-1	CSARDQSRIGQPQHF	TGCAGTGCTAGAGATCAATCGCGGATCGGGCAGCCCCAGCATTTT
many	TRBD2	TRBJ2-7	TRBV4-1	CASSQGLAGGPYEQYF	TGTGCCAGCAGCCAGGGACTAGCGGGAGGGCCGTACGAGCAGTACTTC
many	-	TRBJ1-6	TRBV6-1	CASSAGQYNSPLHF	TGTGCCAGCAGTGCCGGACAGTATAATTCACCCCTCCACTTT
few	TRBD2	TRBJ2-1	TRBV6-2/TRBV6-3	CASSLPGLAGREQFF	TGTGCCAGCAGTCTCCCGGGACTAGCGGGACGGGAGCAGTTCTTC
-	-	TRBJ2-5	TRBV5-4	CASSPYQGTQYF	TGTGCCAGCAGCCCATACCAGGGGACCCAGTACTTC
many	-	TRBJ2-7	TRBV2	CASSRDFTQYF	TGTGCCAGCAGTCGAGACTTTACGCAGTACTTC
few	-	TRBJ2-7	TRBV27	CASRATGYEQYF	TGTGCCAGCAGAGCCACAGGATACGAGCAGTACTTC
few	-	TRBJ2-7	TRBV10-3	CAIRDGISYEQYF	TGTGCCATACGGGACGGTATATCCTACGAGCAGTACTTC
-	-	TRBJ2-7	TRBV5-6	CAGSLGGAMGSYEQYF	TGTGCCGGCAGCTTGGGGGGCGCGATGGGCAGCTACGAGCAGTACTTC
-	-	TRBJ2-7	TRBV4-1	CASSQALEDYEQYF	TGCGCCAGCAGCCAAGCGCTAGAGGACTACGAGCAGTACTTC
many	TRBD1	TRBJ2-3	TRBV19	CASRRTGAFRTDTQYF	TGTGCCAGTAGGAGGACAGGAGCCTTTCGCACAGATACGCAGTATTTT
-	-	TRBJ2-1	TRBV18	CASSPLINNEQFF	TGTGCCAGCTCACCACTTATAAACAATGAGCAGTTCTTC
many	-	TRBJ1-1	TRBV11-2	CASSFRGWGTSNTEAFF	TGTGCCAGCAGTTTTCGGGGGTGGGGGACTTCGAACACTGAAGCTTTCTTT
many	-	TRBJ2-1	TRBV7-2	CASSLGLPNEQFF	TGTGCCAGCAGCTTAGGTCTACCTAATGAGCAGTTCTTC
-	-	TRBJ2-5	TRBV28	CASSLPGLGETQYF	TGTGCCAGCAGTTTACCCGGACTCGGGGAGACCCAGTACTTC
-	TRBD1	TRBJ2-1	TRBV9	CASSVGGTALLNEQFF	TGTGCCAGCAGCGTAGGAGGGACAGCACTACTCAATGAGCAGTTCTTC
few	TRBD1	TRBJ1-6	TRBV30	CAWRGQGNSPLHF	TGTGCCTGGAGGGGACAGGGCAATTCACCCCTCCACTTT
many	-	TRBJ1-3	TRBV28	CASSQGAGNTIYF	TGTGCCAGCAGCCAAGGGGCTGGAAACACCATATATTTT
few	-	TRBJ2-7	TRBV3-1	CASSQVLESSYEQYF	TGTGCCAGCAGCCAAGTTCTGGAGAGCTCCTACGAGCAGTACTTC
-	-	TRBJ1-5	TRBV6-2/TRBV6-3	CASSYYGNQPQHF	TGTGCCAGCAGTTACTATGGCAATCAGCCCCAGCATTTT
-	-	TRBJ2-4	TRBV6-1	CASSESSRGGQYF	TGTGCCAGCAGTGAGTCCTCAAGGGGTGGTCAGTACTTC
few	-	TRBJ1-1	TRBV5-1	CASSAIDLNTEAFF	TGCGCCAGCAGCGCCATAGATCTGAACACTGAAGCTTTCTTT
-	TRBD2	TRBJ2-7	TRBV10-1	CASSEFSGRAAEQYF	TGCGCCAGCAGTGAGTTTAGCGGGAGGGCCGCCGAGCAGTACTTC
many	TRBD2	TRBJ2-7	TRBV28	CASSSTPGLALDEQYF	TGTGCCAGCAGTTCCACCCCGGGACTAGCGCTGGACGAGCAGTACTTC
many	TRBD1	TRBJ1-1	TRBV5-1	CASSLLSRTGAEAFF	TGCGCCAGCAGCTTGCTGAGTAGGACAGGAGCTGAAGCTTTCTTT
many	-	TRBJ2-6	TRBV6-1	CASSKDNRAAGANVLTF	TGTGCCAGCAGTAAAGATAACAGGGCTGCGGGGGCCAACGTCCTGACTTTC
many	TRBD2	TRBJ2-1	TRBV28	CASSTTRDYLYNEQFF	TGTGCCAGCAGTACCACCCGGGACTACCTCTACAATGAGCAGTTCTTC
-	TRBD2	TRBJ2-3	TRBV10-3	CAISELAITQYF	TGTGCCATCAGTGAACTAGCGATTACGCAGTATTTT
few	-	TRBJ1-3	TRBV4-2	CASSQEQTPSGNTIYF	TGTGCCAGCAGCCAAGAACAGACACCTTCTGGAAACACCATATATTTT
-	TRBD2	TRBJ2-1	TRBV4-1	CASSQPGLGGRAEHEQFF	TGCGCCAGCAGCCAGCCTGGCCTGGGCGGGAGGGCCGAACATGAGCAGTTCTTC
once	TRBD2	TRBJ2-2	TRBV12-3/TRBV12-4	CASSVAGNYPGELFF	TGTGCCAGCAGTGTAGCGGGGAATTACCCCGGGGAGCTGTTTTTT
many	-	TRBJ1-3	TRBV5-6	CASSLDSGGNTIYF	TGTGCCAGCAGCTTGGACAGCGGCGGAAACACCATATATTTT
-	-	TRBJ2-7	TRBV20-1	CSARETESSYEQYF	TGCAGTGCTAGAGAGACCGAAAGCTCCTACGAGCAGTACTTC
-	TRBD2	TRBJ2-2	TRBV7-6	CASSLDPAGTGELFF	TGTGCCAGCAGCTTAGATCCAGCGGGAACCGGGGAGCTGTTTTTT
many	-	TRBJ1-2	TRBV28	CASSSRTGNYGYTF	TGTGCCAGCAGTTCTCGGACGGGGAACTATGGCTACACCTTC
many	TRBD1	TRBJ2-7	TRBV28	CASSRPGGHLYEQYF	TGTGCCAGCAGTCGCCCAGGGGGCCACCTCTACGAGCAGTACTTC
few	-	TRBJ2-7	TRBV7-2	CASSLVRHAEQYF	TGTGCCAGCAGCTTAGTGAGACATGCCGAGCAGTACTTC
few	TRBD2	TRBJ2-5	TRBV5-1	CASSLGTSGGSIQETQYF	TGCGCCAGCAGCCTGGGGACTAGCGGAGGGAGCATCCAAGAGACCCAGTACTTC
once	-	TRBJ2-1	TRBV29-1	CSVGHNKQFF	TGCAGCGTAGGACACAATAAGCAGTTCTTC
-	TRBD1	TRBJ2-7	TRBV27	CASSAGTASHEQYF	TGTGCCAGCAGTGCAGGGACAGCCTCCCACGAGCAGTACTTC
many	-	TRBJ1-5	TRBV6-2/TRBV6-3	CASSYVGDMKPQHF	TGTGCCAGCAGTTACGTGGGGGATATGAAGCCCCAGCATTTT
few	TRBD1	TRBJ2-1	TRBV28	CASSPTVGTGVYNEQFF	TGTGCCAGCAGTCCCACCGTGGGGACAGGGGTATACAATGAGCAGTTCTTC
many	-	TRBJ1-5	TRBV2	CASSEGPGQPQHF	TGTGCCAGCAGTGAAGGTCCAGGGCAGCCCCAGCATTTT
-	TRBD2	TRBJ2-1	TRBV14	CASSQEISGPYNEQFF	TGTGCCAGCAGCCAAGAAATTAGCGGGCCCTACAATGAGCAGTTCTTC
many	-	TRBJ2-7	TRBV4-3	CASSQEGRLGYEQYF	TGCGCCAGCAGCCAAGAGGGTAGGCTAGGCTACGAGCAGTACTTC
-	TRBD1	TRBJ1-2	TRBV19	CASMVDRGYSYGYTF	TGTGCCAGTATGGTGGACAGGGGATACAGCTATGGCTACACCTTC
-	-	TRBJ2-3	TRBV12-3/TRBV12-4	CASTLYRLRAGSTDTQYF	TGTGCCAGCACCCTCTACCGACTCCGGGCCGGGAGCACAGATACGCAGTATTTT
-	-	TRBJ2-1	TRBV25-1	CASSESVDEGGRTAHNEQFF	TGTGCCAGCAGTGAATCGGTGGATGAAGGGGGGCGGACCGCACACAATGAGCAGTTCTTC
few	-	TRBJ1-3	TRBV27	CASSLSGVSGNTIYF	TGTGCCAGCAGTCTCTCAGGGGTCTCTGGAAACACCATATATTTT